This TCR beta chain was recovered during a study of blood T cell repertoires in COVID-19. Only in-frame clones appear in the TCRdb table, and some are missing; sequencing was by immunoSEQ multiplex PCR. Of around 45,000 clones listed, more than 80% are singletons. This sequence originates from a man in his 70s with active COVID-19. The sequencing input was peripheral blood.

DNA of the CDR3: TGTGCCTGGAGTACTAAACAGGGTCAGCCCCAGCATTTT. Protein: CAWSTKQGQPQHF. The chain couples TRBV30 to TRBJ1-5; D may be TRBD1 (6 bases). The CDR3 totals 13 residues. Germline V gene lookup returns CDR1 GTSNPN and CDR2 SVGIG (reference sequence). V lost 2 bases to trimming and J lost 6 bases, with 11 bases between them.